The 31 T cell receptor beta chains reported below all come from one sample, sequenced in a study of T cells after yellow fever vaccination. TCRdb passed the 5' RACE reads through MiXCR, listing each CDR3 protein once. The sample contains 450,000 to 550,000 distinct CDR3 sequences, roughly a fifth of which appear only once. Source: PBMCs, taken 15 days after the yellow fever booster vaccination. These receptors were obtained from a man aged 25-45 years who received the YFV17D yellow fever vaccine.

This clonotype was found a few times. V is TRBV24-1 and J is TRBJ2-5; weak D call: TRBD2 (6 bases). CDR3 size: 14 residues. Trimming took 1 base from V and 5 from J, leaving 10 bases between them. From germline, CDR1 is KGHDR and CDR2 SFDVKD. The CDR3 sequence: CATSDFSGGETQYF. The CDR3 coding sequence is TGTGCCACCAGTGATTTTTCAGGAGGGGAGACCCAGTACTTC.

Only a few counts were recorded for this clonotype. The chain uses TRBV27 and TRBJ1-1; a weak D match, TRBD1 (6 bases). The germline V gene has CDR1 MNHEY and CDR2 SMNVEV (reference sequence). The CDR3 loop spans 15 amino acids. The V end was cut by 5 bases, the J end by 1 base, with 14 bases between. CDR3 bases: TGTGCCAGCAGTACGACCGGGACAACGAACACTGAAGCTTTCTTT. Translating it yields CASSTTGTTNTEAFF.

This clonotype was found a few times. The V gene is TRBV6-6, the J gene TRBJ1-2; TRBD1 aligns across 7 bases. The CDR3 is 13 amino acids. After removal of 7 bases from V and 4 bases from J, the junction contained 6 bases not matched to a gene. In germline, CDR1 is MNHNY, CDR2 SVGAGI (reference sequence). CDR3: CASTRTGSYGYTF. The CDR3 nucleotides are TGTGCCAGCACCAGGACAGGTAGCTATGGCTACACCTTC.

The genes are TRBV7-6 and TRBJ1-5; D not certain. Trimming shortened V by 5 bases and J by 3 bases, and 8 bases separated the two germline ends. The CDR3 consists of 13 residues. Germline-derived CDR1 and CDR2 are SGHVS and FNYEAQ. In DNA, the CDR3 is TGTGCCAGCAGCGCTTGGTCCAATCAGCCCCAGCATTTT. Translating gives CASSAWSNQPQHF.

This clonotype has only a few counts. The chain has TRBV11-3 and TRBJ2-5; 10 bases line up with TRBD1. From germline, CDR1 is SGHNT and CDR2 YENEEA. The CDR3 spans 15 residues. The V and J ends lost 5 bases and 4 bases, in that order; junction bases with no gene match: 7. This CDR3 is CASSTRTGGGETQYF. DNA of the CDR3: TGTGCCAGCAGCACCCGGACAGGGGGTGGAGAGACCCAGTACTTC.

This clonotype was recorded a few times. The chain has TRBV6-1 and TRBJ1-5; the D is unclear. CDR3 length: 14 residues. V lost 10 bases and J 6 bases, leaving 19 bases between the germline ends. The germline CDR1 and CDR2 sequences are MNHNS and SASEGT. The CDR3 loop is CATLMGWEGQPQHF. DNA of the CDR3: TGTGCCACCCTTATGGGCTGGGAGGGTCAGCCCCAGCATTTT.

CDR3 nucleotide sequence: TGTGCCAGTAGTATAAGGGACGGACTAAACTACGAGCAGTACTTC. It codes for CASSIRDGLNYEQYF. The chain combines TRBV19 with TRBJ2-7, with a tentative D call TRBD2 (6 bases). CDR1 is LNHDA and CDR2 is SQIVND in the germline V gene (reference sequence). Trimming cost V 2 bases and J 3 bases, with 14 bases left between them. The CDR3 spans 15 residues. Supplemented by reference TRBV19 and TRBJ2-7, the full variable domain reads DGGITQSPKYLFRKEGQNVTLSCEQNLNHDAMYWYRQDPGQGLRLIYYSQIVNDFQKGDIAEGYSVSREKKESFPLTVTSAQKNPTAFYLCASSIRDGLNYEQYFGPGTRLTVT.

The CDR3 coding sequence is TGTGCCAGCAGTTTAATTGCCGGCGAGCAGTACTTC. Translating it yields CASSLIAGEQYF. The rearrangement links TRBV12-3 or TRBV12-4 to TRBJ2-7; D call uncertain. The CDR3 length is 12 residues. V was trimmed by 2 bases and J by 6 bases, leaving 8 bases between them.

This clonotype appeared a few times. The V and J genes are TRBV18 and TRBJ2-7, with TRBD2 matching 8 bases. This CDR3 region has 13 residues. V lost 1 base to trimming and J lost 12 bases; unmatched junction nucleotides: 8. Germline CDR1 and CDR2: KGHSH and LQKENI. CDR3 sequence: CASSPRHGGEAYF. The CDR3 region has the DNA TGTGCCAGCTCACCACGACACGGGGGGGAAGCGTACTTC. The full variable domain, with the rest looked up from reference TRBV18 and TRBJ2-7, is NAGVMQNPRHLVRRRGQEARLRCSPMKGHSHVYWYRQLPEEGLKFMVYLQKENIIDESGMPKERFSAEFPKEGPSILRIQQVVRGDSAAYFCASSPRHGGEAYFGPGTRLTVT.

This clonotype has only a few counts. The J gene is TRBJ2-5, the V gene TRBV7-8; no reliable D call. CDR3 length equals 15 residues. V lost 2 bases, J lost 1 base, and 11 bases lay in between. Germline V CDR1 and CDR2: SGHVS, FQNEAQ. CDR3 sequence reads: CASSLLWYSQETQYF. The CDR3 DNA sequence: TGTGCCAGCAGCTTATTGTGGTACTCCCAAGAGACCCAGTACTTC.

Only a few counts were recorded for this clonotype. The V and J genes are TRBV20-1 and TRBJ2-7; D is ambiguous. Germline CDR1 reads DFQATT; CDR2 reads SNEGSKA (reference sequence). The V gene lost 0 bases and the J gene lost 2 bases, with 11 bases spanning the gap. The CDR3 is 14 amino acids. The DNA for the CDR3 is TGCAGTGCTAGAGATCTGGTAGAACCCTACGAGCAGTACTTC. It encodes CSARDLVEPYEQYF.

The chain is built from TRBV28 and TRBJ2-7, with 10 bases fitting TRBD1. Germline assignment: CDR1 MDHEN and CDR2 SYDVKM. The CDR3 contains 14 residues. V lost 8 bases, J lost 4 bases, and 8 bases stayed unmatched. CDR3 loop: CASGSGQGLYEQYF. CDR3 bases: TGTGCCAGCGGTTCGGGACAGGGGCTTTACGAGCAGTACTTC.

The rearrangement uses TRBV7-2 and TRBJ2-2; D is possibly TRBD1 (6 bases). Germline V CDR1 and CDR2: SGHTA, FQGNSA. Deletions cut 5 bases from V and 5 bases from J, with 12 bases between. The CDR3 consists of 14 residues. CDR3 sequence (DNA): TGTGCCAGCAGCCTACAGGGTCGGACCGGGGAGCTGTTTTTT. It encodes CASSLQGRTGELFF.

This clonotype was detected a few times. This rearrangement joins TRBV7-2 to TRBJ2-5; weak D call: TRBD1 (5 bases). CDR1 is SGHTA and CDR2 is FQGNSA in the germline V gene. V gave up 4 bases and J gave up 9 bases, with 12 bases separating them. This CDR3 spans 12 amino acids. CDR3 protein: CASSSAGRPQYF. The DNA of the CDR3 is TGTGCCAGCAGCTCGGCAGGGCGTCCCCAGTACTTC. The variable domain in full, completed from reference TRBV7-2 and TRBJ2-5, reads GAGVSQSPSNKVTEKGKDVELRCDPISGHTALYWYRQSLGQGLEFLIYFQGNSAPDKSGLPSDRFSAERTGGSVSTLTIQRTQQEDSAVYLCASSSAGRPQYFGPGTRLLVL.

This clonotype was detected only a few times. The chain joins TRBV7-2 to TRBJ2-1; 10 nucleotides match TRBD2. The CDR3 runs 17 residues. J was trimmed by 2 bases and V by 1 base; bases with no gene match: 5. Per the germline V gene, CDR1 is SGHTA and CDR2 is FQGNSA. For the CDR3, the DNA is TGTGCCAGCAGCTTAGGGCTAGCGGGAGAGCCCTACAATGAGCAGTTCTTC. Translating it yields CASSLGLAGEPYNEQFF.

The chain links TRBV6-2 or TRBV6-3 to TRBJ2-2, with no clear D. Trimming pared 4 bases from V and 1 base from J, leaving 7 bases between. From germline, CDR1 is MNHEY and CDR2 SVGEGT. This CDR3 comprises 14 residues. The CDR3 reads CASSFKRNTGELFF. The CDR3 coding sequence is TGTGCCAGCAGTTTCAAGAGGAACACCGGGGAGCTGTTTTTT.

This clonotype has just a few counts. V is TRBV7-2 and J is TRBJ2-3; D remains ambiguous. The CDR3 totals 14 residues. The V end was cut by 2 bases, the J end by 5 bases, with 11 bases between. From germline, CDR1 is SGHTA and CDR2 FQGNSA. CDR3 protein: CASSLHSTEDTQYF. CDR3 nucleotide sequence: TGTGCCAGCAGCTTACACTCGACGGAAGATACGCAGTATTTT.

This clonotype has more than one count but fewer than ten. The rearrangement uses TRBV7-9 and TRBJ2-3; no clear D. The V gene's germline CDR1 is SEHNR and CDR2 FQNEAQ (reference sequence). Trimming pared 1 base from V and 2 bases from J, leaving 10 bases between. The CDR3 sequence is 15 residues long. CDR3 bases: TGTGCCAGCAGCTTAGGACTCGTAAACACAGATACGCAGTATTTT. This codes for CASSLGLVNTDTQYF.

At least ten counts were recorded for this clonotype. This chain joins TRBV28 and TRBJ2-7, with 10 bases fitting TRBD2. Trimming at V came to 5 bases and at J to 3 bases, leaving 4 bases not matched to a gene. The CDR3 has 14 residues. The germline V gene has CDR1 MDHEN and CDR2 SYDVKM. CDR3 sequence reads: CASSRTSGGYEQYF. In DNA, the CDR3 is TGTGCCAGCAGTAGGACTAGCGGAGGCTACGAGCAGTACTTC.

This clonotype has a handful of counts. The rearrangement uses TRBV5-6 and TRBJ2-6, with TRBD1 matching 7 bases. CDR3 length: 13 amino acids. J lost 14 bases, V lost 3 bases, and 8 bases had no gene match. The germline V gene encodes CDR1 SGHDT and CDR2 YYEEEE. The CDR3 DNA follows: TGTGCCAGCAGCTCAGGGACAGCAAACCTCCTGACTTTC. This codes for CASSSGTANLLTF.

The V call is TRBV20-1, the J call TRBJ2-3; TRBD2 matches at 7 bases. V shed 3 bases and J 2 bases; nucleotides not matched to a gene: 14. The CDR3 spans 17 residues. Per germline, CDR1 DFQATT and CDR2 SNEGSKA (reference sequence). This CDR3 is CSARPGIGTKLTDTQYF. In DNA, the CDR3 is TGCAGTGCTAGGCCCGGGATAGGGACTAAACTCACAGATACGCAGTATTTT.

The chain employs TRBV5-4 and TRBJ2-6, with D possibly TRBD2 on 7 matching bases. The germline CDR1 and CDR2 sequences are SGHNT and YYREEE (reference sequence). Trimming took 3 bases from V and 0 from J, leaving 13 bases between them. The CDR3 has 17 amino acids. CDR3 sequence (DNA): TGTGCCAGCAGCTGGGGGGGGCAGAGCTCTGGGGCCAACGTCCTGACTTTC. Residues: CASSWGGQSSGANVLTF.

This clonotype has a handful of counts. The J gene is TRBJ1-2, the V gene TRBV20-1; TRBD1 might be the D (6 bases). The CDR3 runs to 14 residues. Germline CDR1 DFQATT, CDR2 SNEGSKA (reference sequence). V dropped 6 bases and J dropped 6 bases, with 20 bases sitting between them. The DNA of the CDR3 is TGCAGTGCCGCTCCGCCGGCAGGGGCGGATGGCTACACCTTC. Its translation: CSAAPPAGADGYTF.

The chain is built from TRBV9 and TRBJ2-7; D remains unclear. The germline V and J ends were trimmed by 0 bases and 6 bases, with 10 bases remaining between them. The CDR3 consists of 13 residues. Germline-derived CDR1 and CDR2 are SGDLS and YYNGEE. The CDR3 region is CASSVGAGVEQYF. DNA for the CDR3: TGTGCCAGCAGCGTAGGGGCAGGAGTCGAGCAGTACTTC.

The sample holds many counts of this clonotype. V is TRBV4-1 and J is TRBJ2-1; 13 bases align to TRBD2. With 3 bases clipped from V and 5 bases from J, the junction kept 1 base outside the gene matches. This CDR3 spans 15 amino acids. Per the germline V gene, CDR1 is MGHRA and CDR2 is YSYEKL. The CDR3 region is CASSHGTSGDNEQFF. The CDR3 region has the DNA TGCGCCAGCAGCCACGGGACTAGCGGGGACAATGAGCAGTTCTTC.

The chain links TRBV20-1 to TRBJ2-5, with 11 bases that match TRBD2. Per the germline V gene, CDR1 is DFQATT and CDR2 is SNEGSKA (reference sequence). J gave up 7 bases and V 4 bases, and 8 bases lay outside the gene matches. The CDR3 covers 14 residues. CDR3 coding DNA: TGCAGTGCTATCGGGACTAGCGGAGGAGCGACCCAGTACTTC. It codes for CSAIGTSGGATQYF.

This clonotype has only a few counts. This chain links TRBV5-1 with TRBJ2-5; D ambiguous. The length of the CDR3 is 13 residues. Germline CDR1 and CDR2: SGHRS and YFSETQ. V lost 2 bases to trimming and J lost 6 bases, with 11 bases between them. CDR3 loop: CASSFEADQTQYF. The CDR3 DNA follows: TGCGCCAGCAGCTTCGAGGCGGATCAGACCCAGTACTTC.

The chain is built from TRBV7-2 and TRBJ2-5; D not resolved. Trimming pared 5 bases from V and 2 bases from J, leaving 15 bases between. Germline lookup yields CDR1 SGHTA and CDR2 FQGNSA. The CDR3 runs 15 residues. Here the CDR3 reads CASSPGFVRQETQYF. CDR3 DNA sequence: TGTGCCAGCAGCCCCGGCTTCGTACGGCAAGAGACCCAGTACTTC.

CDR3 amino acids: CSATGGNTGELFF. CDR3 in DNA: TGCAGCGCCACAGGGGGCAATACCGGGGAGCTGTTTTTT. This rearrangement joins TRBV29-1 to TRBJ2-2; 9 positions agree with TRBD1. This CDR3 region has 13 residues. The trim removed 7 bases at V and 5 bases at J, leaving 5 bases unmatched. Germline CDR1 reads SQVTM; CDR2 reads ANQGSEA.

The chain is built from TRBV4-1 and TRBJ1-1; D may be TRBD1 (6 bases). V was shortened by 1 base and J by 5 bases, with 14 bases between the two germline ends. The CDR3 consists of 15 residues. Germline loops: CDR1 MGHRA, CDR2 YSYEKL. The CDR3 nucleotides read TGCGCCAGCAGCCAAGTCTACAGGGATGGGACTGAAGCTTTCTTT. This translates into CASSQVYRDGTEAFF.

The rearrangement joins TRBV20-1 to TRBJ2-1; tentatively, D is TRBD1 (7 bases). Trimming pared 5 bases from V and 3 bases from J, leaving 17 bases between. Looked up from germline, CDR1 is DFQATT and CDR2 is SNEGSKA (reference sequence). The CDR3 consists of 15 residues. DNA for the CDR3: TGCAGTGCTGAGGGGGCGGCGGGGTACTACAATGAGCAGTTCTTC. It is translated as CSAEGAAGYYNEQFF.